This T cell receptor beta chain was captured by sequencing in a study of blood T cell repertoires in COVID-19. The assay was immunoSEQ multiplex PCR, and TCRdb's table has in-frame clones only and misses some. The sample comprises roughly 280,000 clones, around 92% of which are singletons, and under 2.5% rests with the top ten. Per the germline V gene, CDR1 is SGDLS and CDR2 is YYNGEE. The CDR3 has 13 residues. Trimming left V 0 bases short and J 6 bases short, with 7 bases between. The source is a woman aged 55-70 years who had recovered from COVID-19. The J gene is TRBJ2-4, the V gene TRBV9; D not resolved. Sequenced sample: PBMCs or T cells enriched from blood (not recorded which). In DNA form, the CDR3 reads TGTGCCAGCAGCGTAGGATCCGGAAACATTCAGTACTTC. Its translation: CASSVGSGNIQYF.